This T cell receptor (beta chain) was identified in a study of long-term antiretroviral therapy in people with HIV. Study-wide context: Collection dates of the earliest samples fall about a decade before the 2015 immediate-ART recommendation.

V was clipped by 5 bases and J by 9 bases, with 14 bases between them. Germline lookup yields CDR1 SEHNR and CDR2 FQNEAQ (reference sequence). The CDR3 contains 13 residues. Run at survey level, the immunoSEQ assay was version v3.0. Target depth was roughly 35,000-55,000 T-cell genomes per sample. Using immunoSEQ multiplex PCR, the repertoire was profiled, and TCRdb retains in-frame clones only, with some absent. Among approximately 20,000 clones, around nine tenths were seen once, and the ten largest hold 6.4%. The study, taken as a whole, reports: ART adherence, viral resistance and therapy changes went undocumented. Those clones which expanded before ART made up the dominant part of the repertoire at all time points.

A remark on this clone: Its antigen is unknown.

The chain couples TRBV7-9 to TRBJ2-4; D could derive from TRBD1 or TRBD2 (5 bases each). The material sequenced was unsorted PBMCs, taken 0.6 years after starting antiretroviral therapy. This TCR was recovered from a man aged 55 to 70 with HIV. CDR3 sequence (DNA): TGTGCCAGCAGCGGCCGTGAGGGGACCATTCAGTACTTC. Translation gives CASSGREGTIQYF.